This T cell receptor (beta chain) was sequenced during a study of T cells after yellow fever vaccination. MiXCR, applied by TCRdb to the 5' RACE reads, yields one record per CDR3 protein. The sample has hundreds of thousands of distinct CDR3 sequences; 15% to 20% are singletons. CDR1 LGHDT and CDR2 YNNKEL come from the germline V gene (reference sequence). Trimming took off 2 bases at V and 6 bases at J, with 7 bases between the two ends. The CDR3 covers 13 residues. The sequence came from a man younger than 35 who received the YFV17D yellow fever vaccine. The rearrangement joins TRBV3-1 to TRBJ2-2; possibly TRBD1 for D (6 bases). Sequenced here: PBMCs, sampled before the yellow fever booster vaccination. For the CDR3, the DNA is TGTGCCAGCAGCCAACAGGGGCCCGGGGAGCTGTTTTTT. Amino acid sequence: CASSQQGPGELFF.